This TCR beta chain was sequenced for a study of CD8+ T cells in alopecia areata. Background on the study: Treatment comprised oral tofacitinib, 5 to 10 mg twice daily, in treated patients.

Reverse transcription of extracted RNA yielded cDNA, which provided the sequencing template. Sequencing used immunoSEQ multiplex PCR; TCRdb keeps in-frame clones, though not all of them. Among some 95,000 clones, less than 50% were seen once, and the ten largest hold 0.6% to 0.85%. This clone was seen only a few times. Trimming stripped 3 bases from V and 3 bases from J, with 11 bases between. CDR3 length: 14 amino acids. The germline V gene has CDR1 GTSNPN and CDR2 SVGIG (reference sequence). This sequence was found in a human donor with alopecia areata. The chain recombines TRBV30 with TRBJ2-2; D not resolved. The specimen was CD4+ T cells sorted from blood. In nucleotides, the CDR3 is TGTGCCTGGAGCGGTTTGGGTTACACCGGGGAGCTGTTTTTT. Translated: CAWSGLGYTGELFF.